A single sample is the source of the 26 T cell receptor beta chains below, sequenced in a study of graft-versus-host responses after intestinal transplantation. The assay was immunoSEQ multiplex PCR, and TCRdb's table has in-frame clones only and misses some. Here the sample spans about 8,200 clones, over 90% being singletons. The input for sequencing was PBMCs, taken 11 days after intestinal transplantation. The receptors derive from a human patient who received an intestinal transplant, so some T cells may come from the graft donor.

The count of this clone is one. Here the CDR3 DNA reads TGTGCCAGCAGCTTGGACATCACAGATACGCAGTATTTT. Translated: CASSLDITDTQYF. The V gene is TRBV5-4, the J gene TRBJ2-3; D ambiguous. The CDR3 sequence is 13 residues long. The germline CDR1 and CDR2 sequences are SGHNT and YYREEE (reference sequence). V was cut by 0 bases and J by 2 bases, with 4 bases left in between.

The chain carries TRBV6-1 and TRBJ2-5, with a weak D call TRBD2 (6 bases). This CDR3 spans 15 amino acids. CDR1 is MNHNS and CDR2 is SASEGT in the germline V gene. Trimming removed 0 bases from V and 5 bases from J, with 13 bases in between. The CDR3 here is CASSEAWAGRETQYF. The CDR3 DNA reads as TGTGCCAGCAGTGAAGCCTGGGCGGGGAGGGAGACCCAGTACTTC.

This clone was counted once. The genes are TRBV27 and TRBJ2-1; TRBD2 matches at 11 bases. The trim removed 5 bases at V and 7 bases at J, leaving 7 bases unmatched. This CDR3 has 15 amino acids. From germline, CDR1 is MNHEY and CDR2 SMNVEV (reference sequence). CDR3 protein: CASSIASGGWNEQFF. The DNA of the CDR3 is TGTGCCAGCAGTATAGCTAGCGGGGGGTGGAATGAGCAGTTCTTC.

This rearrangement joins TRBV6-5 to TRBJ1-6, with a possible D match to TRBD1 (5 bases). The V gene lost 6 bases and the J gene lost 7 bases, with 16 bases spanning the gap. The CDR3 contains 15 residues. Looked up from germline, CDR1 is MNHEY and CDR2 is SVGAGI. In nucleotides, the CDR3 is TGTGCCAGCAGGTACGACAGCGAACTGAATTCACCCCTCCACTTT. This codes for CASRYDSELNSPLHF.

The chain carries TRBV7-8 and TRBJ2-1; D is unclear. The germline V gene encodes CDR1 SGHVS and CDR2 FQNEAQ. The CDR3 is made up of 14 amino acids. V gave up 4 bases and J gave up 14 bases, with 21 bases separating them. The CDR3 DNA reads as TGTGCCAGCAGCTCTTATGAAACCCACCCGTACAAGTTCTTC. Its translation is CASSSYETHPYKFF.

The chain joins TRBV5-6 to TRBJ2-3; a weak D match, TRBD2 (5 bases). Trimming cost V 0 bases and J 0 bases, with 5 bases left between them. CDR1 is SGHDT and CDR2 is YYEEEE in the germline V gene. The CDR3 runs 14 residues. The CDR3 DNA sequence: TGTGCCAGCAGCTTGGGGACTAGCACAGATACGCAGTATTTT. This encodes CASSLGTSTDTQYF.

The chain is built from TRBV7-9 and TRBJ2-7, with D possibly matching TRBD2 (6 bases). Germline V gene data show CDR1 as SEHNR and CDR2 as FQNEAQ (reference sequence). The germline V and J ends were trimmed by 5 bases and 1 base, with 9 bases remaining between them. This CDR3 contains 13 residues. CDR3 sequence (DNA): TGTGCCAGCAGCCCACGGGGGTCCTACGAGCAGTACTTC. Its translation: CASSPRGSYEQYF.

The chain employs TRBV11-2 and TRBJ2-7; 9 bases map to TRBD2. The trim removed 5 bases at V and 6 bases at J, leaving 5 bases unmatched. The germline CDR1 and CDR2 sequences are SGHAT and FQNNGV. This CDR3 is 13 amino acids long. Here the CDR3 reads CASSPVAGVEQYV. CDR3 coding DNA: TGTGCCAGCAGCCCCGTAGCGGGGGTCGAGCAGTACGTC.

The J gene is TRBJ1-2, the V gene TRBV9; no definite D call. Trimming took off 0 bases at V and 4 bases at J, with 10 bases between the two ends. The CDR3 sequence is 14 residues long. Germline lookup yields CDR1 SGDLS and CDR2 YYNGEE. The CDR3 DNA reads as TGTGCCAGCAGCGTAGCTCACCCGGGCTATGGCTACACCTTC. Translating gives CASSVAHPGYGYTF.

Regarding this clone: Within the sample, other DNA sequences also encode this same CDR3. This rearrangement joins TRBV6-5 to TRBJ1-4, with D perhaps TRBD1 (5 bases). Germline assignment: CDR1 MNHEY and CDR2 SVGAGI. V gave up 1 base and J gave up 8 bases, with 8 bases separating them. This CDR3 comprises 13 residues. CDR3 in DNA: TGTGCCAGCAGTTACTTCGGGGGGGAAAAACTGTTTTTT. Translating it yields CASSYFGGEKLFF.

The chain combines TRBV5-1 with TRBJ2-1; 8 nucleotides match TRBD2. This CDR3 spans 17 amino acids. Germline V CDR1 and CDR2: SGHRS, YFSETQ. Trimming at V came to 1 base and at J to 8 bases, leaving 14 bases not matched to a gene. As DNA, the CDR3 is TGCGCCAGCAGCTTGCCGGCTTGGACGGGGGGGCGCGATGAGCAGTTCTTC. Its translation: CASSLPAWTGGRDEQFF.

The V call is TRBV5-1, the J call TRBJ1-6; a possible D gene is TRBD1 (6 bases). V lost 0 bases, J lost 7 bases, and 11 bases lay in between. CDR3 size: 15 residues. Germline loops: CDR1 SGHRS, CDR2 YFSETQ. The CDR3: CASSLEGHQNSPLHF. DNA for the CDR3: TGCGCCAGCAGCTTGGAGGGACACCAAAATTCACCCCTCCACTTT. The full variable domain, its missing parts supplied by reference TRBV5-1 and TRBJ1-6, is KAGVTQTPRYLIKTRGQQVTLSCSPISGHRSVSWYQQTPGQGLQFLFEYFSETQRNKGNFPGRFSGRQFSNSRSEMNVSTLELGDSALYLCASSLEGHQNSPLHFGNGTRLTVT.

The rearrangement joins TRBV28 to TRBJ2-1, with D tentatively TRBD1 (5 bases). V lost 8 bases and J lost 8, with 7 bases in between. Germline V lookup: CDR1 MDHEN, CDR2 SYDVKM. This CDR3 spans 10 amino acids. The CDR3 nucleotides read TGTGCCAGCGGGGCGCATGAGCAGTTCTTC. Residues: CASGAHEQFF. The variable domain in full, completed from reference TRBV28 and TRBJ2-1, reads DVKVTQSSRYLVKRTGEKVFLECVQDMDHENMFWYRQDPGLGLRLIYFSYDVKMKEKGDIPEGYSVSREKKERFSLILESASTNQTSMYLCASGAHEQFFGPGTRLTVL.

The CDR3 loop reads CASSRGSQGPANYGYTF. Here the CDR3 DNA reads TGCGCCAGCAGCCGCGGCTCGCAGGGGCCGGCGAACTATGGCTACACCTTC. The V gene is TRBV4-1, the J gene TRBJ1-2, with D perhaps matching TRBD1 (6 bases). The CDR3 covers 17 residues. V was clipped by 4 bases and J by 2 bases, with 20 bases between them. Germline loops: CDR1 MGHRA, CDR2 YSYEKL.

The chain has TRBV7-2 and TRBJ1-1; the D gene is possibly TRBD1 (6 bases). CDR1 SGHTA and CDR2 FQGNSA come from the germline V gene. Trimming took off 2 bases at V and 0 bases at J, with 13 bases between the two ends. CDR3 length equals 16 residues. The CDR3 DNA follows: TGTGCCAGCAGCTTACAGGGGAGTCCCATGAACACTGAAGCTTTCTTT. It translates to CASSLQGSPMNTEAFF.

The rearrangement links TRBV5-1 to TRBJ2-2; a weak D match, TRBD2 (7 bases). The V gene lost 3 bases and the J gene lost 3 bases, with 18 bases spanning the gap. The CDR3 extends over 17 amino acids. Germline V gives CDR1 SGHRS, CDR2 YFSETQ. Written as DNA, the CDR3 is TGCGCCAGCAGCTCGATGGGACTAAGACAGGACACCGGGGAGCTGTTTTTT. Translated: CASSSMGLRQDTGELFF.

This clone was seen a single time. The rearrangement links TRBV27 to TRBJ1-2, with 8 bases identical to TRBD1. CDR3 length equals 14 residues. Germline V lookup: CDR1 MNHEY, CDR2 SMNVEV (reference sequence). Germline trimming cut 2 bases from V and 4 bases from J; bases unmatched to any gene: 3. In nucleotides, the CDR3 is TGTGCCAGCAGTTTAACAGGGGGTATCTATGGCTACACCTTC. Its translation: CASSLTGGIYGYTF.

This clone was counted between two and nine times. The chain has TRBV4-3 and TRBJ2-7; D not certain. V lost 0 bases, J lost 6 bases, and 9 bases lay in between. CDR1 LGHNA and CDR2 YSLEER come from the germline V gene. This CDR3 comprises 13 residues. The CDR3 here is CASSQDVDSEQYV. The CDR3 nucleotides are TGCGCCAGCAGCCAAGATGTCGACTCCGAGCAGTACGTC.

This sequence joins TRBV2 and TRBJ2-1; 8 nucleotides agree with TRBD1. The V gene end was trimmed by 5 bases and the J gene end by 7 bases; junction bases not matched to a gene: 7. Per germline, CDR1 SNHLY and CDR2 FYNNEI. This CDR3 has 14 amino acids. In nucleotides, the CDR3 is TGTGCCAGCAGTACAGGGGGTTTCTGGAATGAGCAGTTCTTC. Translated: CASSTGGFWNEQFF. The complete variable domain, with remaining parts taken from reference TRBV2 and TRBJ2-1, reads EPEVTQTPSHQVTQMGQEVILRCVPISNHLYFYWYRQILGQKVEFLVSFYNNEISEKSEIFDDQFSVERPDGSNFTLKIRSTKLEDSAMYFCASSTGGFWNEQFFGPGTRLTVL.

The chain carries TRBV7-9 and TRBJ1-2; TRBD1 is a possible D gene (6 bases). Trimming shortened V by 2 bases and J by 4 bases, and 11 bases separated the two germline ends. The CDR3 totals 14 residues. Germline CDR1 reads SEHNR; CDR2 reads FQNEAQ (reference sequence). Here the CDR3 reads CASSLTQGTYGYTF. The CDR3 bases are TGTGCCAGCAGCTTAACACAGGGCACCTATGGCTACACCTTC.

This chain uses TRBV6-1 with TRBJ1-4, with D unresolved. The CDR3 contains 15 residues. V was cut by 5 bases and J by 3 bases, with 13 bases left in between. Germline CDR1 and CDR2: MNHNS and SASEGT. The CDR3 protein is CASSPTGIPNEKLFF. Here the CDR3 DNA reads TGTGCCAGCAGTCCTACCGGGATACCTAATGAAAAACTGTTTTTT.

The chain employs TRBV11-2 and TRBJ2-5, with 7 bases aligning to TRBD2. Germline assignment: CDR1 SGHAT and CDR2 FQNNGV. The CDR3 extends over 17 amino acids. V shed 1 base and J 5 bases; nucleotides not matched to a gene: 13. CDR3 sequence reads: CASSLVARERGGETQYF. In DNA, the CDR3 is TGTGCCAGCAGCTTAGTAGCGCGGGAGAGAGGTGGGGAGACCCAGTACTTC.

The gene calls are TRBV2 and TRBJ2-3; 7 bases agree with TRBD2. Germline V gives CDR1 SNHLY, CDR2 FYNNEI. Losses at the gene ends were 2 bases for V and 1 base for J; bases not matched to a gene: 6. This CDR3 is built from 16 residues. The CDR3 DNA follows: TGTGCCAGCAGTGAATACGGGGGGACCGGCACAGATACGCAGTATTTT. Protein product: CASSEYGGTGTDTQYF.

The V gene is TRBV19, the J gene TRBJ1-5; TRBD1 matches at 8 bases. CDR1 and CDR2 (germline): LNHDA, SQIVND (reference sequence). After removal of 3 bases from V and 7 bases from J, the junction contained 11 bases not matched to a gene. This CDR3 contains 16 residues. CDR3: CASSISRTGYGQPQHF. The DNA for the CDR3 is TGTGCCAGTAGTATTAGCAGGACAGGGTATGGCCAGCCCCAGCATTTT.

This chain connects TRBV7-9 to TRBJ1-1, with TRBD1 identical over 7 bases. Per the germline V gene, CDR1 is SEHNR and CDR2 is FQNEAQ (reference sequence). There are 14 residues in the CDR3. V trimming: 1 base; J trimming: 4 bases; junction bases outside the gene matches: 3. The CDR3 loop is CASSLVRTGTEAFF. The CDR3 DNA reads TGTGCCAGCAGCTTAGTGAGGACAGGCACTGAAGCTTTCTTT.

V and J are TRBV6-5 and TRBJ2-3, with 8 bases identical to TRBD2. Germline-derived CDR1 and CDR2 are MNHEY and SVGAGI. The CDR3 contains 12 residues. J lost 8 bases, V lost 11 bases, and 9 bases had no gene match. The CDR3 region has the DNA TGTGCCGTCGCTACCGGGGGGGGTACGCAGTATTTT. Amino acids: CAVATGGGTQYF.